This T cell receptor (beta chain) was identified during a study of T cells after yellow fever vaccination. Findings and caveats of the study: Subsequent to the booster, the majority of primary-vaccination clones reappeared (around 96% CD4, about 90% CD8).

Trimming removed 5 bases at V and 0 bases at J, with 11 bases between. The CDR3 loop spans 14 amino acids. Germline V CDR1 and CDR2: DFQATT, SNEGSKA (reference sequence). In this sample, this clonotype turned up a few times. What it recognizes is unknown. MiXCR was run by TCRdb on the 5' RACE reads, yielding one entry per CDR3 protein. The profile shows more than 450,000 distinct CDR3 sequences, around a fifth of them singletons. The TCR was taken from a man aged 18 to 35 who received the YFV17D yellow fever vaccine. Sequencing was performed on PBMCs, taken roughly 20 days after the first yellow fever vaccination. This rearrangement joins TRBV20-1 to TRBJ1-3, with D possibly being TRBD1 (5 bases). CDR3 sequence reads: CSAEDRLSGNTIYF. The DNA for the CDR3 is TGCAGTGCTGAAGACAGACTCTCTGGAAACACCATATATTTT.